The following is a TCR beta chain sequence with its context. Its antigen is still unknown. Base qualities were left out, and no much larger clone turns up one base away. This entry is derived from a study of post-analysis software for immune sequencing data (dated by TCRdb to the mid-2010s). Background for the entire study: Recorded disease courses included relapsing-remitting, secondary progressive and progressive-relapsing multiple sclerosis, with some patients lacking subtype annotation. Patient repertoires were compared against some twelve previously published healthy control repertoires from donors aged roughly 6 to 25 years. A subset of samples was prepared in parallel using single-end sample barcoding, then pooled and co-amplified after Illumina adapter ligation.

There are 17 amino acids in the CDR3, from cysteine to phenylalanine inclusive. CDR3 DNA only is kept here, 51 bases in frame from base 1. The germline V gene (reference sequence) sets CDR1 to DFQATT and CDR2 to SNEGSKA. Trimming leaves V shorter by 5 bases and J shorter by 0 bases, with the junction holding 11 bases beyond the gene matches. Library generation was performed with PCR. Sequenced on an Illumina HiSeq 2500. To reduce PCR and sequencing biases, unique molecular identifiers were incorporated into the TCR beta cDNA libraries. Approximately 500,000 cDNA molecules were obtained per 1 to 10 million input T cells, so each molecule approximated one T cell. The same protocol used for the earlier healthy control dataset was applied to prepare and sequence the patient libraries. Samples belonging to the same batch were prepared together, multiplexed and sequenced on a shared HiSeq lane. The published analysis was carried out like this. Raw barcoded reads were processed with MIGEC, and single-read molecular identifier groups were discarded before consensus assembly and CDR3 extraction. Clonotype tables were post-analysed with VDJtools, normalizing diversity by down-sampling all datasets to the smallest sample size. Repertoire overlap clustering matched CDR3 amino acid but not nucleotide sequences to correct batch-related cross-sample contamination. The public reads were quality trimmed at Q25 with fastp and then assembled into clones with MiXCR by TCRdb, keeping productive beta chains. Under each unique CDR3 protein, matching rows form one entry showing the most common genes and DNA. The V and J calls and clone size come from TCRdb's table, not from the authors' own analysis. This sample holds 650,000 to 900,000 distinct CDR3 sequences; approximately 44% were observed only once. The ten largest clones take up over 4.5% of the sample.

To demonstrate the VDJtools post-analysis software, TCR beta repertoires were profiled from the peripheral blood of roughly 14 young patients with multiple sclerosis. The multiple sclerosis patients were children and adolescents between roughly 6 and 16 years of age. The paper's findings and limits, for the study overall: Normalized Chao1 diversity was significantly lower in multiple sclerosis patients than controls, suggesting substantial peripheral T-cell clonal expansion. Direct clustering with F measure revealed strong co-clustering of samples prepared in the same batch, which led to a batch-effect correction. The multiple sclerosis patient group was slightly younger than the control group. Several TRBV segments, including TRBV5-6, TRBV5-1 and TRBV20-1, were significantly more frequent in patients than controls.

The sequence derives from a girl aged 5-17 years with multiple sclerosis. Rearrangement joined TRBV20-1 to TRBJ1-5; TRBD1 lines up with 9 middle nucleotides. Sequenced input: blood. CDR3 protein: CSAHAVGTGLSNQPQHF. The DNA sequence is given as TGCAGTGCTCACGCGGTCGGGACAGGGCTTAGCAATCAGCCCCAGCATTTT.